Listed below are T cell receptor beta chains from one sample, sequenced in a study of blood T cell repertoires in COVID-19. Repertoires were generated with immunoSEQ multiplex PCR, while TCRdb's copy carries only in-frame clones and drops some. This sample has under 350,000 clones; roughly 85% occur once, and the top ten carry approximately 10%. The source material was peripheral blood. The receptors shown here come from a woman aged 45 to 65 who had recovered from COVID-19. The conserved cysteine and the conserved F or W are not part of the CDR3 here.

V gene	J gene	CDR3 protein
TRBV6-2/TRBV6-3	TRBJ1-2	ASSDREYGYT
TRBV7-9	TRBJ1-5	ASSMGQGNNQPQH
TRBV3-1/TRBV3-2	TRBJ2-1	ASSRTSGSISYNEQF
TRBV28	TRBJ1-1	ASSFLGAVDMNTEAF
TRBV6-5	TRBJ2-3	ASSSAGMGSTDTQY
TRBV30	TRBJ2-5	AFGTSEETQY
TRBV5-1	TRBJ2-1	ASSPGQLSSYNEQF
TRBV28	TRBJ2-7	ASSPHPGLAGGSYEQY
TRBV19	TRBJ2-5	ASKGQRGETQY
TRBV24-1	TRBJ1-2	ATSDSDRGYT
TRBV5-4	TRBJ1-6	ASSLAGYNSPLH
TRBV27	TRBJ2-7	ASRQLAGGSYEQY
TRBV7-2	TRBJ1-2	ASSTSPGIYGYT
TRBV10-3	TRBJ2-1	AIRGEVGQF
TRBV18	TRBJ1-1	ASSPAIYTEAF
TRBV28	TRBJ2-1	ASSSPSGPMGNEQF
TRBV7-3	TRBJ2-1	ASSRTAQNNEQF
TRBV5-1	TRBJ1-1	ASSSLDRNTEAF
TRBV5-5	TRBJ2-5	ASSGTGQETQY
TRBV11-1	TRBJ1-1	ASSLDFTRGTEAF
TRBV21-1	TRBJ2-5	ASSNGERNQETQY
TRBV27	TRBJ2-7	ASSLRISVPYEQY
TRBV2	TRBJ1-5	ASSDGRGNQPQH
TRBV24-1	TRBJ2-1	ATSDSGIEQF
TRBV5-4	TRBJ2-2	ASTQRASGRAYTGELF
TRBV6-1	TRBJ2-1	ASSEASGPYNEQF
TRBV2	TRBJ1-5	ASRADRGSNQPQH
TRBV5-1	TRBJ1-4	ASTTGATNEKLF
TRBV19	TRBJ1-1	ASIRRGYVPEAF
TRBV25-1	TRBJ1-3	ASNTGNTIY
TRBV6-5	TRBJ1-2	ASSGGGYGYT
TRBV6-6	TRBJ1-1	ASSQGLNTEAF
TRBV7-2	TRBJ2-7	ASSSSSGGRYEQY
TRBV7-3	TRBJ2-2	ASSIGDRVDTGELF
TRBV18	TRBJ2-7	ASSPSPSGAYEQY
TRBV7-3	TRBJ2-1	ASSLTSGRINEQF
TRBV20-1	TRBJ2-7	SASSDRPEGANEQY
TRBV27	TRBJ2-7	ASSPGTDWSSYEQY
TRBV28	TRBJ2-7	ASRRGGGRTYEQY
TRBV5-1	TRBJ1-4	ASSLSVATTNEKLF
TRBV28	TRBJ2-1	ASNLGGGGRQYNEQF
TRBV7-6	TRBJ2-4	ASSRLAGGKNIQY
TRBV2	TRBJ1-3	ASSPLRQGRETGNTIY
TRBV19	TRBJ2-1	ASFIGTGAGGEQF
TRBV5-5	TRBJ2-2	ASNLGLATNTGELF
TRBV11-3	TRBJ2-3	ASSHRGTDTQY
TRBV9	TRBJ2-1	ASSVGFGGHNEQF
TRBV9	TRBJ1-1	ASSSPDRGFTEAF
TRBV9	TRBJ2-3	ASSRTAGSTDTQY
TRBV28	TRBJ1-1	AASGSPGRGNTEAF
TRBV5-5	TRBJ1-3	ASTAQGNTIY
TRBV7-2	TRBJ1-2	ASSLMGEDYGYT
TRBV28	TRBJ2-5	ASSTGFQETQY
TRBV19	TRBJ1-6	ASGDGSSYNSPLH
TRBV7-2	TRBJ2-4	ASSLDPGLAGGIGDIQY
TRBV12-2	TRBJ2-2	ASRPGGANTGELF
TRBV7-2	TRBJ1-6	ASSFSVRTGNSPLH
TRBV11-2	TRBJ2-2	ASNLGLAGNTGELF
TRBV6-2/TRBV6-3	TRBJ1-5	ASSYSWGGNQPQH
TRBV7-9	TRBJ2-5	ASSLGAETQY